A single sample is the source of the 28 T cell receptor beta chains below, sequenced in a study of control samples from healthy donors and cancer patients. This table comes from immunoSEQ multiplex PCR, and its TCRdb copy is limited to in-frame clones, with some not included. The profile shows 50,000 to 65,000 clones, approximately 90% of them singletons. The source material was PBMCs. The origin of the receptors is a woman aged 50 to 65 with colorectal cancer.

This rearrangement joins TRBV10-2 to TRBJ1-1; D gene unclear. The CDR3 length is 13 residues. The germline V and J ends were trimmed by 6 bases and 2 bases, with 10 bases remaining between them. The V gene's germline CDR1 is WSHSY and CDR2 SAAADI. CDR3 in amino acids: CASRRAANTEAFF. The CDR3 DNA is TGCGCCAGCAGAAGGGCAGCTAACACTGAAGCTTTCTTT.

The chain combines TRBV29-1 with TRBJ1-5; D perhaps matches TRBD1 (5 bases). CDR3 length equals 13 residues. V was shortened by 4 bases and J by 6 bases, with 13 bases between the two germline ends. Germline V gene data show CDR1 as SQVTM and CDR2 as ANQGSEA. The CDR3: CSVGGRSGQPQHF. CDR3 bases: TGCAGCGTTGGGGGCCGAAGTGGTCAGCCCCAGCATTTT.

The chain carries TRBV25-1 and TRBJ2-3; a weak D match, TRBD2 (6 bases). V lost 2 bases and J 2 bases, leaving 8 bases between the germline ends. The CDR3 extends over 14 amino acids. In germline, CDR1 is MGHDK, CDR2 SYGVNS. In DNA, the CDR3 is TGTGCCAGCAGTGAAGCGGGGCCCACAGATACGCAGTATTTT. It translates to CASSEAGPTDTQYF.

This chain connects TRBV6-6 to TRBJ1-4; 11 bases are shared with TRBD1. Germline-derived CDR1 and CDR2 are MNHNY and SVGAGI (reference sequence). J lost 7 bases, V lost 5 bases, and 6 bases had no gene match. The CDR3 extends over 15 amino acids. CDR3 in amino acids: CASSTGQGAGEKLFF. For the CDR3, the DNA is TGTGCCAGCAGTACCGGACAGGGGGCTGGTGAAAAACTGTTTTTT.

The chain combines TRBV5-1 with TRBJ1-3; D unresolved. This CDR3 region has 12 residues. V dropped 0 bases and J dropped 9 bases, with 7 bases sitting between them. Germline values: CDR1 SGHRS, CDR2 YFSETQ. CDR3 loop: CASSLEGSTIYF. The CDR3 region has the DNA TGCGCCAGCAGCTTGGAAGGGAGCACCATATATTTT.

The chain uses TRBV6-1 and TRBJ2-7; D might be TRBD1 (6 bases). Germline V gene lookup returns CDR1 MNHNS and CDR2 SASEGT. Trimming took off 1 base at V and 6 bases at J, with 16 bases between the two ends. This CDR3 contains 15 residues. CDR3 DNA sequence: TGTGCCAGCAGTGAAGAAGGGACATATGGTCGCGAGCAGTACTTC. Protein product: CASSEEGTYGREQYF.

The CDR3 spells CAISETGPRNTIYF. The CDR3 DNA reads as TGTGCCATCAGCGAAACAGGGCCCAGAAACACCATATATTTT. The chain links TRBV10-3 to TRBJ1-3; D perhaps matches TRBD1 (6 bases). CDR3 size: 14 residues. Germline CDR1 ENHRY, CDR2 SYGVKD. The germline V and J ends were trimmed by 6 bases and 5 bases, with 14 bases remaining between them.

The CDR3 sequence is CASRGGDTQYF. The DNA for the CDR3 is TGTGCCAGCAGGGGGGGAGATACGCAGTATTTT. The V gene is TRBV7-7, the J gene TRBJ2-3; D might be TRBD2 (6 bases). Germline V lookup: CDR1 SSHAT, CDR2 FNYEAQ (reference sequence). Trimming took 6 bases from V and 5 from J, leaving 6 bases between them. The CDR3 covers 11 residues. The whole variable domain, remainder taken from reference TRBV7-7 and TRBJ2-3, is GAGVSQSPRYKVTKRGQDVTLRCDPISSHATLYWYQQALGQGPEFLTYFNYEAQPDKSGLPSDRFSAERPEGSISTLTIQRTEQRDSAMYRCASRGGDTQYFGPGTRLTVL.

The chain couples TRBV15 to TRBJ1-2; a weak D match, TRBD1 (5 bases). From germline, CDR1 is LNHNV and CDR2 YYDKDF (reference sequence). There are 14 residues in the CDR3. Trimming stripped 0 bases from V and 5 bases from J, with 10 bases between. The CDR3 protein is CATSRDKAGYGYTF. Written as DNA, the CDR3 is TGTGCCACCAGCAGAGATAAGGCAGGGTATGGCTACACCTTC.

The CDR3 reads CASSVTGLNTEAFF. As DNA, the CDR3 is TGTGCCAGCAGCGTAACAGGGCTGAACACTGAAGCTTTCTTT. V and J are TRBV9 and TRBJ1-1; D is perhaps TRBD1 (6 bases). The CDR3 has 14 amino acids. Trimming shortened V by 1 base and J by 0 bases, and 7 bases separated the two germline ends. Germline lookup yields CDR1 SGDLS and CDR2 YYNGEE.

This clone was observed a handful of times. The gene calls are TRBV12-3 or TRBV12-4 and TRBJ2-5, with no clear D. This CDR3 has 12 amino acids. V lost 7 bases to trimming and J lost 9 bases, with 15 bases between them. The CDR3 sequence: CASNIGHSPQYF. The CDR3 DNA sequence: TGTGCCAGCAATATAGGCCACTCTCCCCAGTACTTC.

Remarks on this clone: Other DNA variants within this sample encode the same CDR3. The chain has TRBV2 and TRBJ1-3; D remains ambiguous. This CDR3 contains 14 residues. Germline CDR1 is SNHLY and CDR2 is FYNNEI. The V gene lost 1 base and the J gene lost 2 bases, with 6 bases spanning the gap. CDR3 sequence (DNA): TGTGCCAGCAGTGAAGGTACACCTGGAAACACCATATATTTT. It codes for CASSEGTPGNTIYF.

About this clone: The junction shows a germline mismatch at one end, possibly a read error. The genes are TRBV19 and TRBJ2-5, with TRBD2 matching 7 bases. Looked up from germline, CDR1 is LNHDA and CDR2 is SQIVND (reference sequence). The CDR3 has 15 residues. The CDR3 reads CASSNRGGPPETQYF. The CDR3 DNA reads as TGTGCCAGCAGTAATCGCGGGGGTCCGCCGGAGACCCAGTACTTC. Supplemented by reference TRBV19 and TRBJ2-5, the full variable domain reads DGGITQSPKYLFRKEGQNVTLSCEQNLNHDAMYWYRQDPGQGLRLIYYSQIVNDFQKGDIAEGYSVSREKKESFPLTVTSAQKNPTAFYLCASSNRGGPPETQYFGPGTRLLVL.

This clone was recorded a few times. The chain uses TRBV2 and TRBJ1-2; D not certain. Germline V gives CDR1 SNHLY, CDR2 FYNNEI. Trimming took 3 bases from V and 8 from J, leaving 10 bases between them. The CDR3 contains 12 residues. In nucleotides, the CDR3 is TGTGCCAGCAGTGAGTCAGACTGGGGCTACACCTTC. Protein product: CASSESDWGYTF.

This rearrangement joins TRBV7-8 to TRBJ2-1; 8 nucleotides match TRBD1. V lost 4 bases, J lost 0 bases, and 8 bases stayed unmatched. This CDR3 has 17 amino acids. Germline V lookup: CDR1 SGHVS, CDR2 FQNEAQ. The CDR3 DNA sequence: TGTGCCAGCAGCTCGTTGGGTACAGGGGGCTCCTACAATGAGCAGTTCTTC. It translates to CASSSLGTGGSYNEQFF.

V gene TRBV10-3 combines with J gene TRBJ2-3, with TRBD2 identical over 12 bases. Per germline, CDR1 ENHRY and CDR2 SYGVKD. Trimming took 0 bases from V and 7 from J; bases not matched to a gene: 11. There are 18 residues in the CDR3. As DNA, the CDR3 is TGTGCCATCAGTGAGTCGACACAGGGACTAGCGGGCGGAAATACGCAGTATTTT. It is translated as CAISESTQGLAGGNTQYF.

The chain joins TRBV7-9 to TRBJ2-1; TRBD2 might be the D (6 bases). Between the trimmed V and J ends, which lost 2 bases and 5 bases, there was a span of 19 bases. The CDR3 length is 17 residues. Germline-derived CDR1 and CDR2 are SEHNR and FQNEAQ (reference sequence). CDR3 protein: CASSLWSGVGLDNEQFF. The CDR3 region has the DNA TGTGCCAGCAGCTTATGGTCGGGAGTTGGTCTCGACAATGAGCAGTTCTTC. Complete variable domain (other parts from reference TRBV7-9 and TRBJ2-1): DTGVSQNPRHKITKRGQNVTFRCDPISEHNRLYWYRQTLGQGPEFLTYFQNEAQLEKSRLLSDRFSAERPKGSFSTLEIQRTEQGDSAMYLCASSLWSGVGLDNEQFFGPGTRLTVL.

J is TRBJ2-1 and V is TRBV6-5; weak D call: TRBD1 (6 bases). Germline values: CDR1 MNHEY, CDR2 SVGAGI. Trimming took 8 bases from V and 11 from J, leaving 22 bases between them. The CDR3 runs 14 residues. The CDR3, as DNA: TGTGCCAGCGGGCAGGAACCGGGACAAGGAAAGCAGTTCTTC. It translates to CASGQEPGQGKQFF.

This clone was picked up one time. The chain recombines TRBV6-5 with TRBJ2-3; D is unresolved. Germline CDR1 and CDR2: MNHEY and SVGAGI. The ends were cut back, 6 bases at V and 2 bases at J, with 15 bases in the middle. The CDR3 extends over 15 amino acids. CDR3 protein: CASSPPPGLTDTQYF. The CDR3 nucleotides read TGTGCCAGCAGCCCCCCCCCGGGCCTCACAGATACGCAGTATTTT.

The CDR3, as DNA: TGTGCCAGCAGTTACGGGACAGGTAATGAGCAGTTCTTC. Encoded protein: CASSYGTGNEQFF. This chain joins TRBV6-5 and TRBJ2-1; TRBD1 aligns across 8 bases. The germline V gene has CDR1 MNHEY and CDR2 SVGAGI. The CDR3 extends over 13 amino acids. With 2 bases clipped from V and 7 bases from J, the junction kept 1 base outside the gene matches.

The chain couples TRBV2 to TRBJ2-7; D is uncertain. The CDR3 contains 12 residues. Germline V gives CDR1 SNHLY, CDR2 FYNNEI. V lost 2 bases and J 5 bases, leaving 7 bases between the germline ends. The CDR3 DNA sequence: TGTGCCAGCAGTGAACAGATGGACGAGCAGTACTTC. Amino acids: CASSEQMDEQYF. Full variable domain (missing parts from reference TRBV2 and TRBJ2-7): EPEVTQTPSHQVTQMGQEVILRCVPISNHLYFYWYRQILGQKVEFLVSFYNNEISEKSEIFDDQFSVERPDGSNFTLKIRSTKLEDSAMYFCASSEQMDEQYFGPGTRLTVT.

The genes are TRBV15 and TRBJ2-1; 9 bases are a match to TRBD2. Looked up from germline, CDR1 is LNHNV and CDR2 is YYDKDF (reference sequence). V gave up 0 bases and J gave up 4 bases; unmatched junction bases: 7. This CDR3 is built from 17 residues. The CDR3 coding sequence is TGTGCCACCAGCAGAGATACCGTCACTAGCGGGTACAATGAGCAGTTCTTC. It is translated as CATSRDTVTSGYNEQFF.

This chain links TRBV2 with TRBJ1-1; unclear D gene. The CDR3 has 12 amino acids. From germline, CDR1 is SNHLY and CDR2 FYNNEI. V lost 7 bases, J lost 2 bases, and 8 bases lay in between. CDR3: CASTPVNTEAFF. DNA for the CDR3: TGTGCCAGCACCCCAGTTAACACTGAAGCTTTCTTT.

The CDR3: CASREGTVSYEQYF. CDR3 sequence (DNA): TGTGCCAGCAGGGAGGGGACCGTCTCCTACGAGCAGTACTTC. The rearrangement links TRBV6-5 to TRBJ2-7, with D possibly TRBD2 on 6 matching bases. Germline assignment: CDR1 MNHEY and CDR2 SVGAGI. This CDR3 spans 14 amino acids. Deletions cut 6 bases from V and 0 bases from J, with 12 bases between.

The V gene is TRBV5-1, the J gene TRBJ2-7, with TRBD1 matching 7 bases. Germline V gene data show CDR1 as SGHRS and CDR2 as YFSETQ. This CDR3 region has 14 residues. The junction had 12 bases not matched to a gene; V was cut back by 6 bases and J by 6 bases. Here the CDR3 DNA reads TGCGCCAGCAAGAATACAGGGGCCCTAGGCGAGCAGTACTTC. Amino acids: CASKNTGALGEQYF.

The CDR3 spells CASSVGSGNYNEQFF. Here the CDR3 DNA reads TGTGCCAGCAGCGTTGGTAGCGGGAATTACAATGAGCAGTTCTTC. V gene TRBV9 combines with J gene TRBJ2-1; 8 nucleotides agree with TRBD2. CDR3 size: 15 residues. V trimming: 2 bases; J trimming: 4 bases; junction bases outside the gene matches: 5. Germline V gene data show CDR1 as SGDLS and CDR2 as YYNGEE.

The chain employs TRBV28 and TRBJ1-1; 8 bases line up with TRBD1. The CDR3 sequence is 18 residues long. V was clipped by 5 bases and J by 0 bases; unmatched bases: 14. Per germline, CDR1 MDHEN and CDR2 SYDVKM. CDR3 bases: TGTGCCAGCAGTAAATCAGGGTCTCAGGGGGCGGTGAACACTGAAGCTTTCTTT. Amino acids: CASSKSGSQGAVNTEAFF.

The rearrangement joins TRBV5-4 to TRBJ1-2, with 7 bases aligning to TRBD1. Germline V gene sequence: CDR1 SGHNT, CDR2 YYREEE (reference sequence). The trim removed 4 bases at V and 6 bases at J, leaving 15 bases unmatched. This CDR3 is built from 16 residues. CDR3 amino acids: CASSLKSTGQMNGYTF. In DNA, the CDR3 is TGTGCCAGCAGCCTAAAATCCACGGGACAGATGAATGGCTACACCTTC.